These 25 T cell receptor beta chains were all obtained from the same sample, sequenced in a study of CD8+CD57+ T cells in acquired aplastic anemia. Genomic DNA acted as the template from which TCR beta VDJ combination and CDR3 sequence profiling were carried out. TCRdb analysed the reads with MiXCR anew, one entry per CDR3 protein. The sample gives more than 45,000 distinct CDR3 sequences, over 60% of which show up once; 34% is in the top ten. The sample consisted of sorted CD4+, CD8+, or CD8+CD57+ T cells (not recorded which) from PBMCs. These receptors all stem from a human donor in good health, serving as a control.

This chain connects TRBV12-3 or TRBV12-4 to TRBJ1-4; D remains ambiguous. The CDR3 runs 12 residues. V was shortened by 6 bases and J by 5 bases, with 7 bases between the two germline ends. CDR3: CASRQWNEKLFF. CDR3 bases: TGTGCCAGCAGACAGTGGAATGAAAAACTGTTTTTT.

The J gene is TRBJ2-7, the V gene TRBV29-1; D is possibly TRBD1 (5 bases). The J call may be faulty, since TRBJ2-1 better matches the DNA end. CDR1 and CDR2 from the germline V gene are SQVTM and ANQGSEA. The CDR3 runs 14 residues. The CDR3 nucleotides are TGCAGCGTTGAAACAGGTCACACAAACAATGAGCAGTTCTTC. Its translation: CSVETGHTNNEQFF.

The rearrangement uses TRBV15 and TRBJ2-7; a weak D match, TRBD1 (5 bases). In germline, CDR1 is LNHNV, CDR2 YYDKDF (reference sequence). The CDR3 contains 16 residues. V lost 1 base to trimming and J lost 1 base, with 14 bases between them. The CDR3: CATSRVVSQGSYEQYF. The DNA for the CDR3 is TGTGCCACCAGCAGAGTTGTCAGCCAGGGTTCCTACGAGCAGTACTTC.

This clonotype has just one count. The V gene is TRBV20-1, the J gene TRBJ2-3; TRBD2 aligns across 11 bases. The length of the CDR3 is 17 residues. Per germline, CDR1 DFQATT and CDR2 SNEGSKA (reference sequence). Germline trimming cut 6 bases from V and 0 bases from J; bases unmatched to any gene: 11. Written as DNA, the CDR3 is TGCAGTGCCCGTCCGACTAGCGGGACAGCTAGCACAGATACGCAGTATTTT. Translating gives CSARPTSGTASTDTQYF.

In DNA form, the CDR3 reads TGTGCCAGCAGCCAAGTGGGACAGGGGGTAGACGAGCAGTACTTC. Its protein product is CASSQVGQGVDEQYF. The chain links TRBV7-8 to TRBJ2-7; 11 bases agree with TRBD1. Germline V lookup: CDR1 SGHVS, CDR2 FQNEAQ. CDR3 size: 15 residues. The ends lost 5 bases at V and 5 bases at J; junction bases unmatched: 8.

The sample holds a few counts of this clonotype. The CDR3 region is CASSIARHF. The CDR3 coding sequence is TGTGCCAGTAGTATAGCCCGGCATTTT. The chain links TRBV19 to TRBJ1-5; unclear D gene. Looked up from germline, CDR1 is LNHDA and CDR2 is SQIVND (reference sequence). The V gene lost 1 base and the J gene lost 15 bases, with 4 bases spanning the gap. This CDR3 has 9 amino acids.

This clonotype turned up a few times. The chain combines TRBV19 with TRBJ1-1, with D uncertain. CDR1 LNHDA and CDR2 SQIVND come from the germline V gene (reference sequence). The CDR3 runs 11 residues. Trimming removed 7 bases from V and 8 bases from J, with 11 bases in between. The CDR3 DNA sequence: TGTGCCAGTACCGCATATCCGGAAGCTTTCTTT. It is translated as CASTAYPEAFF.

This clonotype was observed a single time. The chain has TRBV7-9 and TRBJ2-7; 7 bases fit TRBD2. Germline CDR1 SEHNR, CDR2 FQNEAQ (reference sequence). The CDR3 extends over 13 amino acids. Trimming cost V 6 bases and J 0 bases; bases outside gene matches: 2. The CDR3 region has the DNA TGTGCCAGCAGTGGGGGGGGCTCCTACGAGCAGTACTTC. It encodes CASSGGGSYEQYF.

The V call is TRBV12-3 or TRBV12-4, the J call TRBJ2-3; D remains ambiguous. The CDR3 sequence is 11 residues long. V shed 6 bases and J shed 4 bases, with 5 bases lying between them. The CDR3, as DNA: TGTGCCAGCAGAAGGTCAGATACGCAGTATTTT. Its protein product is CASRRSDTQYF.

This clonotype was recorded many times. The rearrangement uses TRBV5-4 and TRBJ2-3; 13 nucleotides line up with TRBD2. V was clipped by 3 bases and J by 3 bases; unmatched bases: 4. Germline values: CDR1 SGHNT, CDR2 YYREEE (reference sequence). The CDR3 loop spans 16 amino acids. CDR3 loop: CASSYGLAGVTDTQYF. As DNA, the CDR3 is TGTGCCAGCAGCTACGGACTAGCGGGAGTTACAGATACGCAGTATTTT.

This clonotype was picked up many times. The genes are TRBV7-8 and TRBJ1-1; D remains ambiguous. The CDR3 extends over 14 amino acids. The V end was cut by 1 base, the J end by 2 bases, with 8 bases between. Germline CDR1 reads SGHVS; CDR2 reads FQNEAQ. CDR3 loop: CASSLEGLNTEAFF. The CDR3 coding sequence is TGTGCCAGCAGCTTAGAAGGGTTAAACACTGAAGCTTTCTTT.

The V and J genes are TRBV2 and TRBJ1-6; D perhaps matches TRBD1 (6 bases). The germline gives CDR1 SNHLY, CDR2 FYNNEI. Between the trimmed V and J ends, which lost 2 bases and 12 bases, there was a span of 14 bases. CDR3 length equals 14 residues. The CDR3 protein is CASSETNRVGPLHF. DNA for the CDR3: TGTGCCAGCAGTGAAACGAACAGGGTGGGACCCCTCCACTTT. Together with reference TRBV2 and TRBJ1-6, the CDR3 gives the full variable domain: EPEVTQTPSHQVTQMGQEVILRCVPISNHLYFYWYRQILGQKVEFLVSFYNNEISEKSEIFDDQFSVERPDGSNFTLKIRSTKLEDSAMYFCASSETNRVGPLHFGNGTRLTVT.

This sequence joins TRBV24-1 and TRBJ2-3; possible D gene TRBD2, 5 bases. V was cut by 5 bases and J by 0 bases, with 11 bases left in between. Germline V gives CDR1 KGHDR, CDR2 SFDVKD. The CDR3 is made up of 15 amino acids. The CDR3 DNA reads TGTGCCACCAGTGGGCCTAGCACTAGCACAGATACGCAGTATTTT. Translation gives CATSGPSTSTDTQYF.

The chain joins TRBV7-9 to TRBJ2-7; the D gene is possibly TRBD1 (5 bases). Germline CDR1 is SEHNR and CDR2 is FQNEAQ (reference sequence). The V gene lost 6 bases and the J gene lost 2 bases, with 11 bases spanning the gap. The CDR3 runs to 13 residues. The CDR3 spells CASRKGLAYEQYF. Here the CDR3 DNA reads TGTGCCAGCAGGAAGGGGTTGGCCTACGAGCAGTACTTC.

The chain employs TRBV6-1 and TRBJ2-7; maybe TRBD1 (5 bases). V gave up 6 bases and J gave up 2 bases, with 14 bases separating them. CDR1 is MNHNS, CDR2 SASEGT, per germline. The CDR3 loop spans 14 amino acids. CDR3 nucleotide sequence: TGTGCCAGCAGAGGGTGGCAGGGTCCCTACGAGCAGTACTTC. As protein: CASRGWQGPYEQYF.

The V call is TRBV7-2, the J call TRBJ2-1; 7 nucleotides match TRBD1. Trimming cost V 9 bases and J 3 bases; bases outside gene matches: 5. Germline V CDR1 and CDR2: SGHTA, FQGNSA. The CDR3 runs to 13 residues. DNA of the CDR3: TGTGCCAGTTCAGGGGGAGACTACAATGAGCAGTTCTTC. It encodes CASSGGDYNEQFF.

This clonotype was seen just once. Mismatch with germline at one junction end may stem from a read error. V and J are TRBV10-3 and TRBJ1-6, with D maybe TRBD1 (6 bases). CDR3 length: 14 amino acids. The germline CDR1 and CDR2 sequences are ENHRY and SYGVKD. CDR3 residues: CASSEGGQNSPLHF. The CDR3 DNA is TGTGCCAGCAGTGAAGGGGGGCAGAATTCACCCCTCCACTTT.

The chain is built from TRBV14 and TRBJ1-6; 9 bases map to TRBD1. The germline gives CDR1 SGHDN, CDR2 FVKESK. CDR3 size: 15 residues. The trim removed 4 bases at V and 7 bases at J, leaving 5 bases unmatched. This chain's CDR3 is CASSLIGQGNSPLHF. The CDR3, as DNA: TGTGCCAGCAGCCTCATCGGACAGGGGAATTCACCCCTCCACTTT. Full variable domain (remainder filled in from reference TRBV14 and TRBJ1-6): EAGVTQFPSHSVIEKGQTVTLRCDPISGHDNLYWYRRVMGKEIKFLLHFVKESKQDESGMPNNRFLAERTGGTYSTLKVQPAELEDSGVYFCASSLIGQGNSPLHFGNGTRLTVT.

This chain links TRBV7-9 with TRBJ2-2, with D uncertain. The CDR3 has 13 residues. Trimming pared 5 bases from V and 5 bases from J, leaving 9 bases between. The germline gives CDR1 SEHNR, CDR2 FQNEAQ (reference sequence). CDR3 sequence: CASSLTATGELFF. Here the CDR3 DNA reads TGTGCCAGCAGCCTAACCGCAACCGGGGAGCTGTTTTTT.

This clonotype was seen a single time. The V and J genes are TRBV24-1 and TRBJ2-1, with D unclear. Trimming removed 5 bases at V and 10 bases at J, with 11 bases between. The CDR3 spans 12 residues. Per the germline V gene, CDR1 is KGHDR and CDR2 is SFDVKD. DNA for the CDR3: TGTGCCACCAGTGCGAGCTTGCGGGAGCAGTTCTTC. Translation gives CATSASLREQFF.

In this sample, this clonotype turned up once. The chain has TRBV29-1 and TRBJ2-7; weak D call: TRBD2 (5 bases). V was shortened by 3 bases and J by 2 bases, with 20 bases between the two germline ends. This CDR3 has 16 amino acids. The V gene's germline CDR1 is SQVTM and CDR2 ANQGSEA. CDR3 in amino acids: CSVDGVGDGETYEQYF. Written as DNA, the CDR3 is TGCAGCGTTGATGGGGTTGGGGATGGGGAGACCTACGAGCAGTACTTC.

This clonotype was counted only a few times. CDR3 in DNA: TGCGCCAGCAGCCAAGATGGAGGAGACACCTACGAGCAGTACTTC. This gives the protein CASSQDGGDTYEQYF. V is TRBV4-3 and J is TRBJ2-7; D is perhaps TRBD2 (5 bases). The V and J ends lost 0 bases and 2 bases respectively, with 11 bases between them. The CDR3 is 15 amino acids. Germline CDR1 LGHNA, CDR2 YSLEER.

This chain uses TRBV9 with TRBJ1-5; D is possibly TRBD1 (5 bases). The CDR3 is 15 amino acids. Trimming removed 3 bases from V and 5 bases from J, with 15 bases in between. The germline V gene has CDR1 SGDLS and CDR2 YYNGEE. CDR3 sequence reads: CASSASGAQDQPQHF. CDR3 sequence (DNA): TGTGCCAGCAGCGCCTCCGGGGCCCAGGATCAGCCCCAGCATTTT.

This rearrangement joins TRBV10-3 to TRBJ1-1; 10 nucleotides align to TRBD1. The CDR3 contains 13 residues. Germline values: CDR1 ENHRY, CDR2 SYGVKD. The ends lost 6 bases at V and 5 bases at J; junction bases unmatched: 3. CDR3 protein: CAISGTGVTEAFF. In nucleotides, the CDR3 is TGTGCCATCAGCGGGACAGGGGTAACTGAAGCTTTCTTT.

The DNA for the CDR3 is TGTGCCAGCAGTTCCGGGACAGGGTCTAGCACAGATACGCAGTATTTT. Translating gives CASSSGTGSSTDTQYF. This chain joins TRBV7-3 and TRBJ2-3, with TRBD1 matching over 9 bases. In germline, CDR1 is SGHTA, CDR2 FQGTGA. J lost 0 bases, V lost 6 bases, and 7 bases had no gene match. The CDR3 contains 16 residues.